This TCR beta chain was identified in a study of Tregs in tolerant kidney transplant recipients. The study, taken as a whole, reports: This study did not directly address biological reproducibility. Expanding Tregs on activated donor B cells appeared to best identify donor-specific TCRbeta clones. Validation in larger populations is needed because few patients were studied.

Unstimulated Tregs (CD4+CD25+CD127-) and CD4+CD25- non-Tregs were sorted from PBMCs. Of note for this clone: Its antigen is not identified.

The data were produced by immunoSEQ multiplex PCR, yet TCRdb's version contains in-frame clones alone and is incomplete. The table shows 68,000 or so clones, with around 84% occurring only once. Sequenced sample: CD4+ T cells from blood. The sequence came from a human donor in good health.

The CDR3 protein is CAWSKGLGNTEAFF. CDR3 coding DNA: TGTGCCTGGAGTAAGGGGTTGGGGAACACTGAAGCTTTCTTT. The chain is built from TRBV30 and TRBJ1-1, with D possibly matching TRBD1 (5 bases). V shed 2 bases and J shed 1 base, with 11 bases lying between them. Germline CDR1 and CDR2: GTSNPN and SVGIG (reference sequence). The CDR3 is 14 amino acids.